These 23 T cell receptor beta chains were sequenced from one sample in a study of STAT5B mutations in CD4+ large granular lymphocyte leukemia (dated 2022 in TCRdb). Library prep was done by the immunoSEQ multiplex PCR assay. The table comes from immuneACCESS by way of TCRdb, which keeps in-frame sequences with V and J called. Part of the clones is missing from these tables; in studies checked, under half for an unresolved V gene and the rest for unknown reasons. The table for this sample lists about 45,000 clones; approximately 86% of them were counted only once. The ten largest clones add up to 2.6% of the sample. Sequenced sample: CD4+ T cells from blood buffy coats. The origin of the receptors is a human donor in good health.

The rearrangement links TRBV6-6 to TRBJ1-3; D call uncertain. The V end lost 0 bases, the J end lost 2 bases, and 8 bases lay between the germline ends. The length of the CDR3 is 15 residues. The germline V gene has CDR1 MNHNY and CDR2 SVGAGI (reference sequence). CDR3 coding DNA: TGTGCCAGCAGTTACTCAGGGATCCCTGGAAACACCATATATTTT. This gives the protein CASSYSGIPGNTIYF.

The chain employs TRBV7-2 and TRBJ2-1, with 9 bases that match TRBD2. V was pared by 4 bases and J by 0 bases, with 4 bases of the junction left unmatched. The V gene's germline CDR1 is SGHTA and CDR2 FQGNSA. The CDR3 sequence is 16 residues long. CDR3 amino acids: CASSYLSGSSYNEQFF. Here the CDR3 DNA reads TGTGCCAGCAGCTACCTTAGCGGGAGCTCCTACAATGAGCAGTTCTTC.

The chain joins TRBV25-1 to TRBJ1-2; D is perhaps TRBD1 (6 bases). This CDR3 has 12 amino acids. The V and J ends lost 6 bases and 8 bases respectively, with 13 bases between them. Germline V gene sequence: CDR1 MGHDK, CDR2 SYGVNS. CDR3 nucleotide sequence: TGTGCCAGCAGCACAGGGTCTTCCGGCTACACCTTC. Amino acids: CASSTGSSGYTF.

The chain combines TRBV29-1 with TRBJ1-2, with 10 bases aligning to TRBD1. Germline V gene lookup returns CDR1 SQVTM and CDR2 ANQGSEA. The CDR3 runs to 14 residues. The junction had 4 bases not matched to a gene; V was cut back by 3 bases and J by 3 bases. The CDR3 here is CSVDVGQGDYGYTF. As DNA, the CDR3 is TGCAGCGTTGACGTCGGACAGGGGGACTATGGCTACACCTTC.

The chain employs TRBV5-1 and TRBJ1-2, with D perhaps matching TRBD1 (5 bases). Germline V lookup: CDR1 SGHRS, CDR2 YFSETQ. V was cut by 4 bases and J by 2 bases, with 15 bases left in between. This CDR3 has 15 residues. The CDR3 protein is CASSTGTGKNYGYTF. CDR3 nucleotide sequence: TGCGCCAGCAGCACCGGGACGGGAAAGAACTATGGCTACACCTTC.

The chain joins TRBV29-1 to TRBJ2-7; no clear D gene. The CDR3 has 12 residues. The V and J ends lost 4 bases and 0 bases respectively, with 7 bases between them. Germline lookup yields CDR1 SQVTM and CDR2 ANQGSEA. For the CDR3, the DNA is TGCAGCGTTGCTTACTACTCCTACGAGCAGTACTTC. As protein: CSVAYYSYEQYF.

This clone has a handful of counts. The chain uses TRBV28 and TRBJ2-7; no firm D call. V lost 3 bases, J lost 3 bases, and 9 bases lay in between. This CDR3 is built from 13 residues. CDR1 MDHEN and CDR2 SYDVKM come from the germline V gene. CDR3 coding DNA: TGTGCCAGCAGTTTTACAGTTAACTACGAGCAGTACTTC. Its protein product is CASSFTVNYEQYF.

CDR3 in DNA: TGCAGCGTTGCGCTAGCGGGATCACCGAAGTACTTC. Encoded protein: CSVALAGSPKYF. The chain employs TRBV29-1 and TRBJ2-5, with TRBD2 matching 9 bases. Germline-derived CDR1 and CDR2 are SQVTM and ANQGSEA. The CDR3 totals 12 residues. The V gene end was trimmed by 4 bases and the J gene end by 12 bases; junction bases not matched to a gene: 9.

The gene calls are TRBV30 and TRBJ2-7, with 9 bases lining up with TRBD1. Germline loops: CDR1 GTSNPN, CDR2 SVGIG (reference sequence). V lost 2 bases, J lost 5 bases, and 7 bases stayed unmatched. The CDR3 loop spans 14 amino acids. CDR3 coding DNA: TGTGCCTGGAGTAGGGGGACAGGGATCCACGAGCAGTACTTC. This translates into CAWSRGTGIHEQYF.

This clone is labeled as medium-sized. V is TRBV7-7 and J is TRBJ1-5, with no clear D. The CDR3 contains 13 residues. Deletions cut 1 base from V and 7 bases from J, with 8 bases between. The germline CDR1 and CDR2 sequences are SSHAT and FNYEAQ (reference sequence). CDR3 nucleotide sequence: TGTGCCAGCAGCTTAGGACAAGGGCAGCCCCAGCATTTT. Protein: CASSLGQGQPQHF.

The V gene is TRBV7-8, the J gene TRBJ1-3; tentatively, D is TRBD1 (5 bases). CDR3 length: 18 amino acids. The V end was cut by 4 bases, the J end by 4 bases, with 23 bases between. Germline V lookup: CDR1 SGHVS, CDR2 FQNEAQ. The CDR3: CASSSGGGTGIFGNTIYF. The DNA for the CDR3 is TGTGCCAGCAGCTCGGGCGGCGGGACCGGGATTTTCGGAAACACCATATATTTT.

The CDR3 sequence is CASSFGERAETQYF. The CDR3 DNA is TGCGCCAGCAGCTTTGGTGAGCGGGCAGAGACCCAGTACTTC. This chain links TRBV5-1 with TRBJ2-5; D perhaps matches TRBD2 (6 bases). CDR1 is SGHRS, CDR2 YFSETQ, per germline. This CDR3 region has 14 residues. The germline V and J ends were trimmed by 2 bases and 4 bases, with 12 bases remaining between them. Full variable domain (missing parts from reference TRBV5-1 and TRBJ2-5): KAGVTQTPRYLIKTRGQQVTLSCSPISGHRSVSWYQQTPGQGLQFLFEYFSETQRNKGNFPGRFSGRQFSNSRSEMNVSTLELGDSALYLCASSFGERAETQYFGPGTRLLVL.

J is TRBJ2-1 and V is TRBV5-1; 14 bases fit TRBD2. The CDR3 is 17 residues long. The ends lost 2 bases at V and 7 bases at J; junction bases unmatched: 8. CDR1 SGHRS and CDR2 YFSETQ come from the germline V gene. The CDR3 protein is CASSLTGTSGSVNEQFF. Written as DNA, the CDR3 is TGCGCCAGCAGCTTAACCGGGACTAGCGGGAGTGTGAATGAGCAGTTCTTC. Full variable domain (missing parts from reference TRBV5-1 and TRBJ2-1): KAGVTQTPRYLIKTRGQQVTLSCSPISGHRSVSWYQQTPGQGLQFLFEYFSETQRNKGNFPGRFSGRQFSNSRSEMNVSTLELGDSALYLCASSLTGTSGSVNEQFFGPGTRLTVL.

V usage is TRBV6-1 and J usage is TRBJ2-3, with 7 bases fitting TRBD2. J lost 3 bases, V lost 2 bases, and 5 bases had no gene match. The CDR3 is made up of 15 amino acids. Germline CDR1 reads MNHNS; CDR2 reads SASEGT. CDR3 loop: CASSEFRGRTDTQYF. Here the CDR3 DNA reads TGTGCCAGCAGTGAATTCCGCGGGAGAACAGATACGCAGTATTTT.

The CDR3 protein is CASSFGSMDTGELFF. CDR3 coding DNA: TGTGCCAGCAGCTTCGGCTCTATGGACACCGGGGAGCTGTTTTTT. The gene calls are TRBV11-1 and TRBJ2-2; D is unresolved. V was shortened by 3 bases and J by 3 bases, with 11 bases between the two germline ends. The CDR3 is 15 residues long. CDR1 and CDR2 (germline): SGHAT, FQDESV (reference sequence).

This chain joins TRBV4-2 and TRBJ2-1, with D perhaps TRBD1 or TRBD2 (5 bases each). The germline V gene encodes CDR1 LGHNA and CDR2 YNFKEQ. Trimming cost V 3 bases and J 4 bases, with 13 bases left between them. This CDR3 region has 15 residues. The CDR3 DNA follows: TGTGCCAGCAGCCAGGCCGGGACCGCTTACAATGAGCAGTTCTTC. It codes for CASSQAGTAYNEQFF.

V gene TRBV4-2 combines with J gene TRBJ1-1; a possible D gene is TRBD1 (6 bases). CDR3 length: 16 residues. The V gene lost 1 base and the J gene lost 5 bases, with 17 bases spanning the gap. Germline V lookup: CDR1 LGHNA, CDR2 YNFKEQ. CDR3 DNA sequence: TGTGCCAGCAGCCAAGGTCAGGGGCGGGGAGTAACTGAAGCTTTCTTT. Protein product: CASSQGQGRGVTEAFF.

A note on this clone: Distinct nucleotide sequences in the sample also encode this CDR3. This chain uses TRBV4-1 with TRBJ1-1; D not resolved. The length of the CDR3 is 14 residues. Germline loops: CDR1 MGHRA, CDR2 YSYEKL. V was shortened by 6 bases and J by 1 base, with 12 bases between the two germline ends. The CDR3 here is CASRGLLRNTEAFF. CDR3 coding DNA: TGCGCCAGCAGGGGCTTACTGAGGAACACTGAAGCTTTCTTT.

This chain links TRBV5-8 with TRBJ1-4; D unresolved. Germline V gene lookup returns CDR1 SGHTS and CDR2 YDEGEE. V was shortened by 2 bases and J by 0 bases, with 11 bases between the two germline ends. The CDR3 consists of 16 residues. DNA of the CDR3: TGTGCCAGCAGCTTTGAGGGAAGGTCAACTAATGAAAAACTGTTTTTT. It yields the protein CASSFEGRSTNEKLFF.

This clone has a single count. The chain combines TRBV19 with TRBJ1-2; 7 positions agree with TRBD1. CDR1 LNHDA and CDR2 SQIVND come from the germline V gene (reference sequence). The CDR3 extends over 14 amino acids. The ends lost 7 bases at V and 0 bases at J; junction bases unmatched: 5. The CDR3 loop reads CASTEQGTNYGYTF. The CDR3 region has the DNA TGTGCCAGTACCGAACAGGGGACTAACTATGGCTACACCTTC.

This sequence joins TRBV7-9 and TRBJ2-5; 9 bases map to TRBD1. V was pared by 0 bases and J by 3 bases, with 8 bases of the junction left unmatched. The CDR3 has 17 amino acids. Germline V CDR1 and CDR2: SEHNR, FQNEAQ (reference sequence). The CDR3 protein is CASSLARGQGMKETQYF. DNA for the CDR3: TGTGCCAGCAGCTTAGCACGGGGACAGGGAATGAAAGAGACCCAGTACTTC.

This clone was recorded once. V is TRBV6-5 and J is TRBJ2-1; TRBD2 agrees at 11 bases. The ends lost 9 bases at V and 8 bases at J; junction bases unmatched: 12. The CDR3 is 15 amino acids. Germline V gene sequence: CDR1 MNHEY, CDR2 SVGAGI. The CDR3 DNA is TGTGCCAGTACGTCGTCGACTAGCGGGAATTATGAGCAGTTCTTC. Protein sequence: CASTSSTSGNYEQFF.

The rearrangement uses TRBV6-5 and TRBJ1-5; maybe TRBD1 (5 bases). The CDR3 consists of 14 residues. Trimming left V 5 bases short and J 5 bases short, with 13 bases between. In germline, CDR1 is MNHEY, CDR2 SVGAGI. CDR3 loop: CASSRTGLDQPQHF. In DNA, the CDR3 is TGTGCCAGCAGTAGAACAGGTCTGGATCAGCCCCAGCATTTT.